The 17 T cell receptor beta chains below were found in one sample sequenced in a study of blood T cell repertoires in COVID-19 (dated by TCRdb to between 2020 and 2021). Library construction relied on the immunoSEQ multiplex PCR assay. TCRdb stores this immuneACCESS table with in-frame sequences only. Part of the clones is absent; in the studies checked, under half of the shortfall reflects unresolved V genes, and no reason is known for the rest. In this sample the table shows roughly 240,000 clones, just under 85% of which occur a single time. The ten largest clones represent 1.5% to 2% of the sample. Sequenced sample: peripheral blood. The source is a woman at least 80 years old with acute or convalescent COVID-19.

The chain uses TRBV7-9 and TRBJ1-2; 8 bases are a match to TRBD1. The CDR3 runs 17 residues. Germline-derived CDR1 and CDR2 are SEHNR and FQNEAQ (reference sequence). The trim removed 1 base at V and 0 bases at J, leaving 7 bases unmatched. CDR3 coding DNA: TGTGCCAGCAGCTTAGAGACGACAGGGGCCGCTAACTATGGCTACACCTTC. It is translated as CASSLETTGAANYGYTF.

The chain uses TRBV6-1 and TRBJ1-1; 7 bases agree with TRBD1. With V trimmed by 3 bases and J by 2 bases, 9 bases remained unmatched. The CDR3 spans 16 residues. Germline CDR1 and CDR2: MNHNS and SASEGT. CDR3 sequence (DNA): TGTGCCAGCAGTGAGCACAGGGGCCAGATAAACACTGAAGCTTTCTTT. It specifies CASSEHRGQINTEAFF.

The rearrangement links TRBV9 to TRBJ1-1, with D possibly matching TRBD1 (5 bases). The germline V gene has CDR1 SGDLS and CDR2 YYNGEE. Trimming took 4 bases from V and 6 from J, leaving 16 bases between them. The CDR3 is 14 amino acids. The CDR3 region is CASSNERGSAEAFF. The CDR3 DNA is TGTGCCAGCAGCAACGAGCGGGGGAGCGCTGAAGCTTTCTTT. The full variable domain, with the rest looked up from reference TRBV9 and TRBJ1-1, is DSGVTQTPKHLITATGQRVTLRCSPRSGDLSVYWYQQSLDQGLQFLIQYYNGEERAKGNILERFSAQQFPDLHSELNLSSLELGDSALYFCASSNERGSAEAFFGQGTRLTVV.

CDR3 coding DNA: TGTGCCACCAGCAGCAGGGCCGAAAAACTGTTTTTT. Translating gives CATSSRAEKLFF. The gene calls are TRBV15 and TRBJ1-4; perhaps TRBD1 as D (5 bases). The V and J ends lost 3 bases and 8 bases respectively, with 7 bases between them. The CDR3 has 12 residues. The germline V gene has CDR1 LNHNV and CDR2 YYDKDF (reference sequence).

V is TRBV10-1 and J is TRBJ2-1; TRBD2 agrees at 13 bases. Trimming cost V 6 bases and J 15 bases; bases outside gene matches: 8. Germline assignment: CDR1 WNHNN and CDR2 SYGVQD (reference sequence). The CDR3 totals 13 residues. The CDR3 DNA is TGCGCCAGCAGCCTGACTAGCGGGGGGTCGAGGTTCTTC. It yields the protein CASSLTSGGSRFF.

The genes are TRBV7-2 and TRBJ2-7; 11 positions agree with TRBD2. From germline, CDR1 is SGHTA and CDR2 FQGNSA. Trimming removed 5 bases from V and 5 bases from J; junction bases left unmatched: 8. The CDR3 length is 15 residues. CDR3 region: CASSLTSGSFNEQYF. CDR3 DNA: TGTGCCAGCAGCCTCACTAGCGGGAGTTTCAACGAGCAGTACTTC.

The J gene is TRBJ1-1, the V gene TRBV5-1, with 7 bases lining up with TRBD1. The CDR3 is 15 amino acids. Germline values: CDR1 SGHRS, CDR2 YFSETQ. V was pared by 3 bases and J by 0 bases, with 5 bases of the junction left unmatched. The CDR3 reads CASSSRTGVNTEAFF. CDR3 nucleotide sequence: TGCGCCAGCAGCTCCCGGACAGGTGTGAACACTGAAGCTTTCTTT.

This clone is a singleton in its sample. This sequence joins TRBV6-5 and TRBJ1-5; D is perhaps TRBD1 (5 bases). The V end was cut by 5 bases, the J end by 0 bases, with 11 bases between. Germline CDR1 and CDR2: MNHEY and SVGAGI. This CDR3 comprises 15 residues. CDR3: CASSRTLDSNQPQHF. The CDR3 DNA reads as TGTGCCAGCAGTCGGACACTTGATAGCAATCAGCCCCAGCATTTT.

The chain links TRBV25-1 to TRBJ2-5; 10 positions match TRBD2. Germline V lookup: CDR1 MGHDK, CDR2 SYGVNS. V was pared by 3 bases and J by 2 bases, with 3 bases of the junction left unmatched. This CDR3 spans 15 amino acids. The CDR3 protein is CASSDPTSGQETQYF. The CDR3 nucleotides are TGTGCCAGCAGTGACCCGACTAGCGGGCAAGAGACCCAGTACTTC.

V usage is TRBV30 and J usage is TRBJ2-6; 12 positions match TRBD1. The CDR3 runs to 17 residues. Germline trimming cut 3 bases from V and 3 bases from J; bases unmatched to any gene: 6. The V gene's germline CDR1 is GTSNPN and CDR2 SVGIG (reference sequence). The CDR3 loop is CAWRGTGGAHGANVLTF. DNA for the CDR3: TGTGCCTGGAGGGGGACAGGGGGCGCGCATGGGGCCAACGTCCTGACTTTC.

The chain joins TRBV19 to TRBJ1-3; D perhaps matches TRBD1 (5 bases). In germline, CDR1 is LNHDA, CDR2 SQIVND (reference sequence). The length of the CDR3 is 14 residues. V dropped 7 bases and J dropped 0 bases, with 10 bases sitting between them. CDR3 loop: CASIRQGSGNTIYF. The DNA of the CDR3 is TGTGCCAGTATTCGTCAGGGCTCTGGAAACACCATATATTTT.

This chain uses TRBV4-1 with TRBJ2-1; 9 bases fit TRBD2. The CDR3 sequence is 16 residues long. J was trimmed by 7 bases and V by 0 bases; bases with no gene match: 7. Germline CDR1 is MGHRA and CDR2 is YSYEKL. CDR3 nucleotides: TGCGCCAGCAGCCAAGAGATGGCGGGGGGGCATAATGAGCAGTTCTTC. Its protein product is CASSQEMAGGHNEQFF.

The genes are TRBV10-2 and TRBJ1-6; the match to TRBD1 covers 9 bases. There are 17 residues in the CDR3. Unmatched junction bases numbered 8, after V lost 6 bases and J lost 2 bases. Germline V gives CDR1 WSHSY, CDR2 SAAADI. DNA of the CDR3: TGCGCCAGCAGAAAAGGACAGGGGATCACCTATAATTCACCCCTCCACTTT. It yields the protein CASRKGQGITYNSPLHF.

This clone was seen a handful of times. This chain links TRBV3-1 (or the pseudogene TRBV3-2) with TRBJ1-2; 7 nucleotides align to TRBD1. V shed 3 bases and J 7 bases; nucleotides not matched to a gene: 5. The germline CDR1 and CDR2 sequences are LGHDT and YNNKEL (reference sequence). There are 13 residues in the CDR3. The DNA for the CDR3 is TGTGCCAGCAGCCATAAGACAGGGACTGGCTACACCTTC. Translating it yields CASSHKTGTGYTF.

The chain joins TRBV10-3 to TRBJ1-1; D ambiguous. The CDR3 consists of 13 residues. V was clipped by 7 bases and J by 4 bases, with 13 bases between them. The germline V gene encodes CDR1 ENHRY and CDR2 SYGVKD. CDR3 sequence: CAITREPGTEAFF. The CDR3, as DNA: TGTGCCATCACTCGAGAGCCGGGCACTGAAGCTTTCTTT.

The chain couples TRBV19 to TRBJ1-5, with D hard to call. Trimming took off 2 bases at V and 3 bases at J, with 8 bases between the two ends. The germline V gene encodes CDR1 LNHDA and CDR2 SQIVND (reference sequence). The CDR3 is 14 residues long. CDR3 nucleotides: TGTGCCAGTAGTATACGGGGAAACAATCAGCCCCAGCATTTT. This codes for CASSIRGNNQPQHF. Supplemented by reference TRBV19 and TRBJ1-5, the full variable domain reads DGGITQSPKYLFRKEGQNVTLSCEQNLNHDAMYWYRQDPGQGLRLIYYSQIVNDFQKGDIAEGYSVSREKKESFPLTVTSAQKNPTAFYLCASSIRGNNQPQHFGDGTRLSIL.

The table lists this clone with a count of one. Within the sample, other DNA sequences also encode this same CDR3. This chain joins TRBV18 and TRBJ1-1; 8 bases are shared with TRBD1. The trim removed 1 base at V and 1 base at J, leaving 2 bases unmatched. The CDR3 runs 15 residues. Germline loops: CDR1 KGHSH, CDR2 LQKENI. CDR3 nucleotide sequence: TGTGCCAGCTCACCACGGACAGGGCGGAACACTGAAGCTTTCTTT. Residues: CASSPRTGRNTEAFF.